This TCR beta chain is from a study of T-cell reconstitution after alpha-beta-depleted transplantation in children. Preparation of the TCRbeta library used unique molecular identifiers. MiXCR was run by TCRdb on the PCR reads, yielding one entry per CDR3 protein. The table has about 490,000 distinct CDR3 sequences, over 9.5% seen once; the top ten hold 2% to 2.5%. Study-wide results and caveats: Several hundred expanded graft clones reportedly were the source of alpha-beta T cells about two months after transplant. Surviving recipient T cells and thymic progenitors underlay high day-60 TCRbeta diversity in some patients. T-cell counts and diversity at one year following transplant were attributed mainly to newly produced T cells.

In this sample, this clonotype turned up many times. Its cognate antigen is unknown. The sequence was obtained from a child aged 2 to 15 with inherited bone marrow failure, due to receive a stem cell transplant. The sequencing here drew on PBMCs, taken before TCRalphabeta/CD19-depleted stem cell transplant.

The CDR3 reads CATRTGGQETQYF. In DNA, the CDR3 is TGTGCCACCCGGACGGGGGGACAAGAGACCCAGTACTTC. This chain links TRBV15 with TRBJ2-5; TRBD2 matches 7 bases. The trim removed 8 bases at V and 2 bases at J, leaving 5 bases unmatched. The CDR3 sequence is 13 residues long. The germline CDR1 and CDR2 sequences are LNHNV and YYDKDF (reference sequence).